This is a list of T cell receptor beta chains from one sample in a study of blood T cell repertoires in COVID-19. Here immunoSEQ multiplex PCR was the method, and the copy in TCRdb shows in-frame clones only, minus some. The sample shows some 670,000 clones, just under 90% of them seen only once. Sequenced sample: peripheral blood. All receptors derive from a woman under 30 with acute or convalescent COVID-19. The CDR3 runs from the conserved cysteine through the conserved F or W. A row's size may be missing; if present it is once, few, many or a size class.

>-|TRBV6-2/TRBV6-3|TRBJ1-2
CASSYTVREVDGYTF
>-|TRBV11-2|TRBJ2-3
CASSLDLIAGEATDTQYF
>-|TRBV18|TRBJ1-2
CASSRGDSGYTF
>-|TRBV4-1|TRBJ2-7
CASSQVVGSAGKAYEQYF
>-|TRBV6-2/TRBV6-3|TRBJ2-4
CASSYGGDLAKNIQYF
>-|TRBV30|TRBJ2-1
CAWSGTDSYNEQFF
>-|TRBV19|TRBJ2-2
CASSPTGTGTPKRSGELFF
>-|TRBV7-9|TRBJ1-5
CASSQTGNNQPQHF
>-|TRBV9|TRBJ1-3
CASTFGALSGNTIYF
>once|TRBV6-6|TRBJ1-1
CASSFPMTEAFF
>once|TRBV28|TRBJ2-2
CASSLLQPLTGELFF
>-|TRBV29-1|TRBJ1-1
CSAHRGGNTEAFF
>-|TRBV5-8|TRBJ1-2
CASSFLIGTGDYGYTF
>few|TRBV28|TRBJ1-2
CASSVTPTEGYTF
>-|TRBV15|TRBJ2-5
CATSRDGQGLGQETQYF
>-|TRBV28|TRBJ2-3
CASSSSGGMGLGTQYF
>-|TRBV6-2/TRBV6-3|TRBJ1-1
CASSQQGVGTEAFF
>-|TRBV6-5|TRBJ1-2
CASSRLRQGYGYTF
>-|TRBV21-1|TRBJ1-5
CASSKGEEGNQPQHF
>few|TRBV5-1|TRBJ2-7
CATSPGQGSYEQYF
>-|TRBV5-6|TRBJ2-7
CASSLVAGISYEQYF
>-|TRBV3-1/TRBV3-2|TRBJ2-5
CASSQGDSGALQETQYF
>-|TRBV19|TRBJ2-5
CASSIRDRGPQETQYF
>-|TRBV4-1|TRBJ1-1
CASSQVVREAEAFF
>-|TRBV7-2|TRBJ1-3
CASTLDSFSGNTIYF
>-|TRBV7-9|TRBJ2-5
CASSLVAGGETQYF
>-|TRBV10-2|TRBJ1-5
CASSESGTGRTTQHF
>-|TRBV30|TRBJ1-2
CAWSGPGLTRWGYTF
>-|TRBV6-5|TRBJ1-6
CASSYSTDRGNSPLHF
>once|TRBV28|TRBJ1-2
CASSSGNYGYTF
>-|TRBV29-1|TRBJ1-1
CSVETGSRNEAFF
>-|TRBV7-2|TRBJ1-2
CASPGTGGIYTF
>-|TRBV10-1|TRBJ1-5
CASLYSGRSLHQPQHF
>-|TRBV12-3/TRBV12-4|TRBJ1-6
CASSTGFNSPLHF
>once|TRBV6-1|TRBJ1-1
CASSARTGGVLNTEAFF
>-|TRBV2|TRBJ1-4
CASHLNRATNEKLFF
>few|TRBV9|TRBJ2-7
CASSPRTNPYEQYF